Listed below are T cell receptor beta chains from one sample, sequenced in a study of T and B cells in COVID-19 patients. Via MiXCR, TCRdb re-called the multiplex PCR reads, giving one row per CDR3 protein. The sample holds under 13,000 distinct CDR3 sequences, around 31% seen once. The sequenced sample consisted of blood. The receptor source for this set is a human donor with active COVID-19. The CDR3 runs from the conserved cysteine through the conserved F or W. The order of the fields is J gene, D gene, clone size, V gene, CDR3 protein, CDR3 DNA. D genes are given only for firm matches. Part of the rows lack a size; the others show once, few, many or a class for expanded clones.

>TRBJ2-2|NA|few|TRBV4-3
CASSQEPNTGELFF
TGCGCCAGCAGCCAAGAACCAAACACCGGGGAGCTGTTTTTT
>TRBJ1-5|NA|NA|TRBV30
CAWNGATVNQPQHF
TGTGCCTGGAATGGGGCGACGGTCAATCAGCCCCAGCATTTT
>TRBJ1-1|NA|NA|TRBV12-3/TRBV12-4
CASSPEAQLNTEAFF
TGTGCCAGCAGCCCTGAAGCTCAGTTGAACACTGAAGCTTTCTTT
>TRBJ2-3|TRBD1|medium-sized|TRBV6-2/TRBV6-3
CASSYGTDDSGDTQYF
TGTGCCAGCAGTTACGGGACAGATGATTCGGGGGATACGCAGTATTTT
>TRBJ1-3|NA|NA|TRBV6-6
CASSYFWGREGNTIYF
TGTGCCAGCAGTTACTTCTGGGGCAGGGAGGGAAACACCATATATTTT
>TRBJ2-1|TRBD2|NA|TRBV6-1
CATLSGGANDEQFF
TGTGCCACCCTTAGCGGGGGAGCAAACGATGAGCAGTTCTTC
>TRBJ1-4|TRBD1|medium-sized|TRBV19
CASRRLQGAGEKLFF
TGTGCCAGTAGGCGCCTCCAGGGGGCGGGGGAAAAACTGTTTTTT
>TRBJ1-1|TRBD1|NA|TRBV7-3
CASSLKRQGVTEAFF
TGTGCCAGCAGCTTAAAGAGGCAGGGGGTCACTGAAGCTTTCTTT
>TRBJ2-2|NA|NA|TRBV27
CASSLYPGLARGPSGELFF
TGTGCCAGCAGTTTATACCCCGGGCTAGCGAGGGGGCCCTCCGGGGAGCTGTTTTTT
>TRBJ2-7|NA|NA|TRBV12-3/TRBV12-4
CAGSLVAGYEQYF
TGTGCCGGCAGTTTAGTCGCGGGGTACGAGCAGTACTTC
>TRBJ1-2|TRBD1|NA|TRBV27
CASSPRTGANYGYTF
TGTGCCAGCAGTCCCCGGACAGGAGCTAACTATGGCTACACCTTC
>TRBJ2-2|NA|medium-sized|TRBV19
CASSTHPTSTNTGELFF
TGTGCCAGTAGTACCCACCCTACTAGCACGAACACCGGGGAGCTGTTTTTT
>TRBJ2-3|NA|medium-sized|TRBV15
CATSSDLFTDTQYF
TGTGCCACCAGCTCGGACTTATTCACAGATACGCAGTATTTT
>TRBJ2-5|NA|medium-sized|TRBV18
CASSPNRVSDQETQYF
TGTGCCAGCTCACCTAACAGGGTGTCCGACCAAGAGACCCAGTACTTC
>TRBJ1-5|NA|NA|TRBV6-5
CASSQGQLGLNQPQHF
TGTGCCAGCAGTCAAGGACAGTTGGGCCTAAATCAGCCCCAGCATTTT
>TRBJ2-3|NA|medium-sized|TRBV6-5
CASSGRGKAVHGGTQYF
TGTGCCAGCAGTGGCAGAGGAAAGGCGGTCCACGGCGGTACGCAGTATTTT
>TRBJ1-5|NA|NA|TRBV6-5
CASSYSRKGTAPQHF
TGTGCCAGCAGTTACTCTAGGAAAGGGACTGCACCCCAGCATTTT
>TRBJ1-5|NA|NA|TRBV20-1
CSARDSSQPQHF
TGCAGTGCTAGAGATTCGAGTCAGCCCCAGCATTTT
>TRBJ2-2|TRBD2|NA|TRBV5-1
CASSPGTSGFTGELFF
TGCGCCAGCAGCCCAGGGACTAGCGGGTTCACCGGGGAGCTGTTTTTT
>TRBJ2-2|NA|NA|TRBV5-1
CASSLAPANTGELFF
TGCGCCAGCAGCTTGGCTCCCGCGAACACCGGGGAGCTGTTTTTT
>TRBJ1-1|NA|few|TRBV18
CASSPQKIRTVNTEAFF
TGTGCCAGCTCACCCCAGAAAATTCGGACAGTGAACACTGAAGCTTTCTTT
>TRBJ2-7|TRBD1|few|TRBV27
CASSLSMGQSYEQYF
TGTGCCAGCAGTTTATCGATGGGACAGTCGTACGAGCAGTACTTC
>TRBJ1-1|NA|once|TRBV14
CASSQRGTEAFF
TGTGCCAGCAGCCAGAGGGGCACTGAAGCTTTCTTT
>TRBJ2-7|NA|few|TRBV15
CATSRTLRGAQGHSEQYF
TGTGCCACCAGCAGGACCCTGAGGGGTGCCCAGGGTCATTCCGAGCAGTACTTC
>TRBJ1-1|NA|NA|TRBV11-1
CASSLDLATEAFF
TGTGCCAGCAGCTTAGACTTGGCCACTGAAGCTTTCTTT
>TRBJ2-1|TRBD2|NA|TRBV20-1
CSAISAGGRVYNEQFF
TGCAGTGCCATCTCCGCGGGGGGCCGAGTGTACAATGAGCAGTTCTTC
>TRBJ1-1|TRBD1|NA|TRBV6-2/TRBV6-3
CASSTDRDTEAFF
TGTGCCAGCAGTACAGACAGGGACACTGAAGCTTTCTTT
>TRBJ1-4|NA|medium-sized|TRBV19
CASSISKGTNEKLFF
TGTGCCAGTAGTATCTCTAAGGGGACTAATGAAAAACTGTTTTTT
>TRBJ2-7|TRBD2|few|TRBV6-5
CASSLAGLYEQYF
TGTGCCAGCTCACTAGCGGGGCTCTACGAGCAGTACTTC
>TRBJ2-3|TRBD2|NA|TRBV5-1
CASSLLAGALTDTQYF
TGCGCCAGCAGCTTGCTAGCGGGGGCGCTCACAGATACGCAGTATTTT
>TRBJ2-2|NA|NA|TRBV7-9
CASSLALGNTGELFF
TGTGCCAGCAGCTTAGCTTTAGGGAACACCGGGGAGCTGTTTTTT
>TRBJ1-2|NA|NA|TRBV12-3/TRBV12-4
CASSRGRLDNYGYTF
TGTGCCAGCAGCCGGGGGCGATTGGATAACTATGGCTACACCTTC
>TRBJ2-7|NA|few|TRBV10-3
CAISEKGYEQYF
TGTGCCATCAGTGAGAAAGGATACGAGCAGTACTTC
>TRBJ2-1|TRBD2|NA|TRBV6-5
CASSLRRGGQFF
TGTGCCAGCAGTTTAAGGCGGGGGGGGCAGTTCTTC
>TRBJ2-1|NA|NA|TRBV27
CASSFALRMSSYNEQFF
TGTGCCAGCAGTTTTGCGTTGCGGATGAGCTCCTACAATGAGCAGTTCTTC
>TRBJ2-5|TRBD1|NA|TRBV6-5
CASRSGQGLEETQYF
TGTGCCAGCAGAAGCGGACAGGGGTTAGAGGAGACCCAGTACTTC
>TRBJ2-6|TRBD1|NA|TRBV12-3/TRBV12-4
CASSLSRSTGAQSGANVLTF
TGTGCCAGCAGTTTGAGCCGATCGACAGGGGCCCAATCTGGGGCCAACGTCCTGACTTTC
>TRBJ2-1|NA|NA|TRBV7-2
CASSTLGDYNEQFF
TGTGCCAGCAGCACCCTGGGGGATTACAATGAGCAGTTCTTC
>TRBJ2-1|TRBD2|medium-sized|TRBV29-1
CSVWGGGGGYNEQFF
TGCAGCGTTTGGGGCGGGGGGGGCGGCTACAATGAGCAGTTCTTC
>TRBJ2-7|TRBD2|NA|TRBV20-1
CSARGGSGDPYEQYF
TGCAGTGCAAGGGGAGGTAGCGGGGACCCCTACGAGCAGTACTTC
>TRBJ2-1|TRBD1|few|TRBV20-1
CSAGGQFNEQFF
TGCAGTGCTGGGGGACAGTTCAATGAGCAGTTCTTC
>TRBJ2-5|NA|NA|TRBV12-3/TRBV12-4
CASGVWGREYETQYF
TGTGCCAGCGGAGTTTGGGGAAGGGAATACGAGACCCAGTACTTC
>TRBJ1-4|TRBD1|NA|TRBV12-3/TRBV12-4
CASRPTGGKLFF
TGTGCCAGCAGGCCGACAGGGGGGAAACTGTTTTTT
>TRBJ2-3|NA|NA|TRBV12-3/TRBV12-4
CASSLSRDTDTQYF
TGTGCCAGCAGCCTAAGCCGGGACACAGATACGCAGTATTTT
>TRBJ1-2|TRBD1|few|TRBV30
CAWRGAGGGMGYTF
TGTGCCTGGAGGGGGGCAGGGGGAGGCATGGGCTACACCTTC
>TRBJ1-5|TRBD1|few|TRBV30
CAWSVRGSGGPGNQPQHF
TGTGCCTGGAGTGTAAGGGGGTCAGGGGGTCCTGGGAATCAGCCCCAGCATTTT
>TRBJ2-7|TRBD2|few|TRBV5-4
CASSLAGRSYEQYF
TGTGCCAGCAGCCTAGCGGGACGCTCCTACGAGCAGTACTTC
>TRBJ2-1|NA|few|TRBV13
CASSLEGGMSYNEQFF
TGTGCCAGCAGCTTAGAGGGCGGGATGTCCTACAATGAGCAGTTCTTC
>TRBJ1-2|TRBD1|few|TRBV6-2/TRBV6-3
CASSVAGTANYGYTF
TGTGCCAGCAGTGTGGCGGGGACAGCTAACTATGGCTACACCTTC
>TRBJ2-1|TRBD2|NA|TRBV11-1
CASSSRVLAGYNEQFF
TGTGCCAGCAGCTCTCGAGTACTAGCGGGGTACAATGAGCAGTTCTTC
>TRBJ2-1|NA|few|TRBV2
CASRKVVNEQFF
TGTGCCAGCAGGAAAGTAGTAAATGAGCAGTTCTTC
>TRBJ1-2|TRBD1|few|TRBV10-3
CAISGTGGGYGYTF
TGTGCCATCAGTGGGACAGGGGGCGGCTATGGCTACACCTTC
>TRBJ1-1|TRBD1|medium-sized|TRBV6-5
CASSPGTAYTEAFF
TGTGCCAGCAGCCCCGGGACAGCCTACACTGAAGCTTTCTTT
>TRBJ1-2|NA|few|TRBV18
CASSPTGHEDGYTF
TGTGCCAGCTCCCCGACGGGTCATGAGGATGGCTACACCTTC
>TRBJ2-5|NA|NA|TRBV7-2
CASSLAGETQYF
TGTGCCAGCAGCTTAGCTGGGGAGACCCAGTACTTC
>TRBJ1-1|TRBD1|NA|TRBV19
CASSIFRGATNTEAFF
TGTGCCAGTAGTATCTTCAGGGGGGCCACGAACACTGAAGCTTTCTTT
>TRBJ2-2|NA|NA|TRBV10-3
CAISRAGRTNTGELFF
TGTGCCATCAGTAGGGCTGGCAGAACGAACACCGGGGAGCTGTTTTTT
>TRBJ2-7|NA|NA|TRBV20-1
CSAGPTYEQYF
TGCAGTGCTGGGCCGACCTACGAGCAGTACTTC
>TRBJ2-2|NA|NA|TRBV5-6
CASSKTSTGELFF
TGTGCCAGCAGTAAGACTAGCACCGGGGAGCTGTTTTTT